What follows describes a single TCR beta chain. Its target is not known. The assay was immunoSEQ multiplex PCR, and TCRdb's table has in-frame clones only and misses some. The table includes roughly 250,000 clones, around 86% detected once. The data originate from a study of cytomegalovirus exposure and HLA in healthy donors. Study results and caveats: A list of 150 to 200 TCR beta chains associated with cytomegalovirus was given. According to reports, the classifier identified cytomegalovirus status with high specificity and sensitivity.

This CDR3 has 14 residues. The chain uses TRBV12-1 and TRBJ2-7; the table gives TRBD1 as D, unverified against the DNA. TRBV12-1 is termed a pseudogene. Sequencing was carried out using PBMCs. The receptor's source is a woman in her 30s in good health and CMV-seropositive. CDR3 amino acids: CASSLQGTEREQYF. The CDR3 region has the DNA TGTGCCAGCAGCTTACAGGGTACGGAGCGCGAGCAGTACTTC.